Below are 23 T cell receptor beta chains sequenced from a single sample in a study of blood T cells in healthy people across ages. Then a second PCR, running roughly 7 to 11 cycles, was carried out with a sample-barcoded 5' primer and a J-beta primer mix. A single record per CDR3 protein comes from TCRdb applying MiXCR to the 5' RACE reads. The data show 1,500,000 or so distinct CDR3 sequences, approximately 43% seen once. Sequenced: blood. Receptor source: a woman younger than 35 in good health.

This rearrangement joins TRBV9 to TRBJ2-3; no definite D call. The length of the CDR3 is 15 residues. CDR1 is SGDLS and CDR2 is YYNGEE in the germline V gene. Deletions cut 0 bases from V and 0 bases from J, with 8 bases between. CDR3 region: CASSVGGSSTDTQYF. CDR3 bases: TGTGCCAGCAGCGTAGGCGGTTCTAGCACAGATACGCAGTATTTT.

Of note for this clonotype: The junction departs from germline at one end; a sequencing error may be responsible. The chain has TRBV12-3 or TRBV12-4 and TRBJ2-3; 11 bases are a match to TRBD2. The CDR3 is made up of 15 amino acids. The CDR3 nucleotides are TGTGCCAGCAGAGATCTAGCGGGGGGCACAGATACGCGGTATTTT. As protein: CASRDLAGGTDTRYF.

The V and J genes are TRBV2 and TRBJ1-5; 9 bases line up with TRBD1. J was trimmed by 6 bases and V by 10 bases; bases with no gene match: 10. Germline CDR1 and CDR2: SNHLY and FYNNEI. The CDR3 has 14 residues. The CDR3 nucleotides read TGTGCCACCAGGGACAGGGAGAGGAGTCAGCCCCAGCATTTT. Protein product: CATRDRERSQPQHF.

J is TRBJ2-7 and V is TRBV14; D gene uncertain. Deletions cut 3 bases from V and 1 base from J, with 4 bases between. The CDR3 contains 12 residues. Germline assignment: CDR1 SGHDN and CDR2 FVKESK. In nucleotides, the CDR3 is TGTGCCAGCAGCCATTCTTCCTACGAGCAGTACTTC. Amino acids: CASSHSSYEQYF.

V gene TRBV6-6 combines with J gene TRBJ2-1; D may be TRBD1 or TRBD2 (5 bases each). CDR3 length: 12 residues. Germline CDR1 MNHNY, CDR2 SVGAGI (reference sequence). Between the trimmed V and J ends, which lost 7 bases and 6 bases, there was a span of 10 bases. The CDR3 loop is CASTGTLNEQFF. The CDR3 region has the DNA TGTGCCAGCACTGGGACCCTCAATGAGCAGTTCTTC.

There are a few counts of this clonotype. V usage is TRBV4-1 and J usage is TRBJ1-2; TRBD1 agrees at 7 bases. V dropped 0 bases and J dropped 11; count of bases not matched to a gene: 12. Germline V lookup: CDR1 MGHRA, CDR2 YSYEKL. The CDR3 runs to 15 residues. This chain's CDR3 is CASSQDPTGTSGYTF. CDR3 coding DNA: TGCGCCAGCAGCCAAGACCCGACAGGGACGAGTGGGTACACCTTC.

The chain couples TRBV12-5 to TRBJ2-1, with D tentatively TRBD2 (6 bases). Looked up from germline, CDR1 is LGHNT and CDR2 is FRNRAP. The V gene lost 1 base and the J gene lost 2 bases, with 9 bases spanning the gap. This CDR3 is built from 15 residues. CDR3 sequence: CASGLAGGAYNEQFF. CDR3 DNA sequence: TGTGCTAGTGGTTTGGCTGGCGGGGCCTACAATGAGCAGTTCTTC.

The rearrangement joins TRBV4-3 to TRBJ1-2, with D hard to call. The V gene's germline CDR1 is LGHNA and CDR2 YSLEER. The CDR3 sequence is 16 residues long. The V gene lost 4 bases and the J gene lost 1 base, with 16 bases spanning the gap. CDR3 sequence: CASSPNPRTLNYGYTF. The CDR3 DNA reads TGCGCCAGCAGCCCAAACCCCAGGACCCTTAACTATGGCTACACCTTC.

There are a few counts of this clonotype. The CDR3: CASSVTRGLAFFEQYF. The CDR3, as DNA: TGTGCCAGCAGCGTTACCCGGGGACTAGCGTTCTTCGAGCAGTACTTC. The chain is built from TRBV7-9 and TRBJ2-7, with 10 bases that match TRBD2. Trimming at V came to 5 bases and at J to 6 bases, leaving 13 bases not matched to a gene. Per germline, CDR1 SEHNR and CDR2 FQNEAQ (reference sequence). The CDR3 loop spans 16 amino acids.

This clonotype occurred once. The junction differs from germline at one of its ends, possibly a read error. V and J are TRBV7-7 and TRBJ2-1; 13 nucleotides agree with TRBD2. The CDR3 has 17 amino acids. Germline V gene sequence: CDR1 SSHAT, CDR2 FNYEAQ (reference sequence). The CDR3 is CASSLLRLAGGNNEQFF. The CDR3, as DNA: TGTGCTAGCAGCTTACTTAGACTAGCGGGGGGAAACAATGAGCAGTTCTTC.

This clonotype was counted a few times. The chain uses TRBV7-2 and TRBJ2-7; 11 bases line up with TRBD2. The CDR3 totals 14 residues. V shed 3 bases, J shed 4 bases, and the junction held 2 bases outside the gene matches. Germline CDR1 SGHTA, CDR2 FQGNSA. CDR3 amino acids: CASSFLAGGYEQYF. CDR3 bases: TGTGCCAGCAGCTTCCTAGCGGGGGGTTACGAGCAGTACTTC.

The chain joins TRBV7-2 to TRBJ2-3; 11 bases align to TRBD2. The V gene end was trimmed by 6 bases and the J gene end by 5 bases; junction bases not matched to a gene: 4. The CDR3 extends over 14 amino acids. The germline CDR1 and CDR2 sequences are SGHTA and FQGNSA. DNA for the CDR3: TGTGCCAGCAGGAGTCTAGCGGGAGGAGATACGCAGTATTTT. This sequence encodes CASRSLAGGDTQYF.

The chain employs TRBV7-3 and TRBJ1-5; 7 bases fit TRBD1. Germline loops: CDR1 SGHTA, CDR2 FQGTGA. CDR3 size: 19 residues. J lost 0 bases, V lost 5 bases, and 16 bases had no gene match. CDR3 coding DNA: TGTGCCAGCAGCCCCCCTGGTCGACAGGGCCTTTATAGCAATCAGCCCCAGCATTTT. This sequence encodes CASSPPGRQGLYSNQPQHF.

This clonotype occurred a few times. V is TRBV2 and J is TRBJ2-2; 10 positions agree with TRBD1. The germline gives CDR1 SNHLY, CDR2 FYNNEI. The junction had 10 bases not matched to a gene; V was cut back by 6 bases and J by 6 bases. The CDR3 consists of 16 residues. CDR3 loop: CASRERPGTGAGELFF. CDR3 bases: TGTGCCAGCAGGGAACGTCCCGGGACAGGGGCCGGGGAGCTGTTTTTT.

This clonotype was recorded many times. CDR3 protein: CSATGQGASDEQFF. The CDR3 DNA reads TGCAGTGCTACAGGACAGGGGGCTTCAGATGAGCAGTTCTTC. The chain is built from TRBV20-1 and TRBJ2-1; 11 bases align to TRBD1. This CDR3 is built from 14 residues. Trimming took 4 bases from V and 8 from J; bases not matched to a gene: 7. The germline gives CDR1 DFQATT, CDR2 SNEGSKA (reference sequence).

CDR3 sequence reads: CSAQQGAGEKLFF. In DNA form, the CDR3 reads TGCAGTGCTCAGCAGGGGGCGGGAGAAAAACTGTTTTTT. The rearrangement links TRBV20-1 to TRBJ1-4, with 8 bases matching TRBD1. Trimming removed 5 bases from V and 8 bases from J; junction bases left unmatched: 7. The CDR3 consists of 13 residues. Germline assignment: CDR1 DFQATT and CDR2 SNEGSKA (reference sequence).

This clonotype was picked up a small number of times. The V and J genes are TRBV4-3 and TRBJ1-6; D is undetermined. The CDR3 is 15 residues long. Per the germline V gene, CDR1 is LGHNA and CDR2 is YSLEER. Trimming took off 0 bases at V and 9 bases at J, with 12 bases between the two ends. Here the CDR3 DNA reads TGCGCCAGCAGCCAAGATAGGGCCTCGACTTCACCCCTCCACTTT. Protein: CASSQDRASTSPLHF.

In this sample, this clonotype turned up many times. The J gene is TRBJ2-1, the V gene TRBV7-2, with 13 nucleotides matching TRBD2. Germline CDR1 is SGHTA and CDR2 is FQGNSA. V shed 6 bases and J 8 bases; nucleotides not matched to a gene: 7. This CDR3 region has 15 residues. CDR3 nucleotide sequence: TGTGCCAGCAGTCTAAGACTAGCGGGAGGCTATGAGCAGTTCTTC. This sequence encodes CASSLRLAGGYEQFF.

The chain recombines TRBV5-1 with TRBJ2-7; TRBD1 agrees at 8 bases. The CDR3 has 14 amino acids. Germline V gene data show CDR1 as SGHRS and CDR2 as YFSETQ. V shed 6 bases, J shed 1 base, and the junction held 6 bases outside the gene matches. The CDR3 is CASTNTGGSYEQYF. In DNA, the CDR3 is TGCGCCAGCACAAATACAGGGGGTTCCTACGAGCAGTACTTC.

This clonotype has a handful of counts. The chain is built from TRBV25-1 and TRBJ1-1, with D uncertain. The CDR3 totals 14 residues. The V and J ends lost 4 bases and 3 bases respectively, with 12 bases between them. Germline V CDR1 and CDR2: MGHDK, SYGVNS. The CDR3 loop reads CASSVQVSDTEAFF. The CDR3 DNA is TGTGCCAGCAGTGTTCAGGTATCGGACACTGAAGCTTTCTTT.

In this sample, this clonotype turned up a few times. The rearrangement links TRBV9 to TRBJ2-5; TRBD2 matches at 9 bases. Germline lookup yields CDR1 SGDLS and CDR2 YYNGEE. CDR3 length equals 14 residues. The junction had 7 bases not matched to a gene; V was cut back by 5 bases and J by 5 bases. The chain's CDR3 is CASSLAGLSETQYF. The CDR3 nucleotides read TGTGCCAGCAGTCTAGCGGGGTTGAGCGAGACCCAGTACTTC. The full variable domain, completed using reference TRBV9 and TRBJ2-5, is DSGVTQTPKHLITATGQRVTLRCSPRSGDLSVYWYQQSLDQGLQFLIQYYNGEERAKGNILERFSAQQFPDLHSELNLSSLELGDSALYFCASSLAGLSETQYFGPGTRLLVL.

The J gene is TRBJ2-1, the V gene TRBV2; D might be TRBD1 or TRBD2, each matching 5 bases. Germline CDR1 is SNHLY and CDR2 is FYNNEI. Trimming left V 6 bases short and J 3 bases short, with 15 bases between. The CDR3 is made up of 15 amino acids. DNA of the CDR3: TGTGCCAGCAGGGAACCGGGACCTTACTACAATGAGCAGTTCTTC. This gives the protein CASREPGPYYNEQFF. The variable domain in full, completed from reference TRBV2 and TRBJ2-1, reads EPEVTQTPSHQVTQMGQEVILRCVPISNHLYFYWYRQILGQKVEFLVSFYNNEISEKSEIFDDQFSVERPDGSNFTLKIRSTKLEDSAMYFCASREPGPYYNEQFFGPGTRLTVL.

This clonotype was recorded once. This chain links TRBV7-2 with TRBJ2-7; the match to TRBD2 covers 8 bases. The V gene end was trimmed by 3 bases and the J gene end by 3 bases; junction bases not matched to a gene: 4. Germline values: CDR1 SGHTA, CDR2 FQGNSA. This CDR3 spans 14 amino acids. The CDR3 spells CASSFRTSIYEQYF. CDR3 DNA: TGTGCCAGCAGCTTTCGGACTAGCATCTACGAGCAGTACTTC.